A selection of T cell receptor beta chains follows, all from one sample in a study of OX40 agonist ivuxolimab in advanced cancers. TCRdb keeps only in-frame clones here, not all; method: immunoSEQ multiplex PCR. The sample carries tens of thousands of clones, approximately 88% recorded once. The source material was CD4+ or CD8+ T cells sorted from blood, sampled in a trial of the OX40 agonist ivuxolimab. The source is an adult with an advanced solid tumor such as melanoma, head and neck, liver or kidney cancer. CDR3s include the opening cysteine and the closing phenylalanine or tryptophan. A D gene is named only where the DNA matches it firmly. Not every row has a clone size; where given, it reads once, few, many or a size class.

CDR3: CASSSRREYKQFF
DNA: TGTGCCAGCAGCTCACGGCGGGAGTATAAGCAGTTCTTC
D: TRBD2
V: TRBV7-8
J: TRBJ2-1
size: .

CDR3: CASSRNDIAYEQYF
DNA: TGTGCCAGCAGCCGCAATGACATCGCCTACGAGCAGTACTTC
D: .
V: TRBV6-1
J: TRBJ2-7
size: once

CDR3: CASSIGGQQETQYF
DNA: TGTGCCAGTAGTATTGGCGGACAGCAAGAGACCCAGTACTTC
D: .
V: TRBV19
J: TRBJ2-5
size: once

CDR3: CASSPQGNQPQHF
DNA: TGTGCCAGCAGCCCACAGGGAAATCAGCCCCAGCATTTT
D: .
V: TRBV6-1
J: TRBJ1-5
size: .

CDR3: CASSFDGRETQYF
DNA: TGTGCCAGCAGCTTTGACGGGAGAGAGACCCAGTACTTC
D: .
V: TRBV5-6
J: TRBJ2-5
size: .

CDR3: CASSVSLVAGANTGELFF
DNA: TGTGCCAGCAGCGTAAGTCTGGTGGCGGGAGCGAACACCGGGGAGCTGTTTTTT
D: TRBD2
V: TRBV9
J: TRBJ2-2
size: few

CDR3: CASSLGLAGGGTYEQYF
DNA: TGCGCCAGCAGCTTGGGGTTAGCGGGAGGGGGGACCTACGAGCAGTACTTC
D: TRBD2
V: TRBV5-1
J: TRBJ2-7
size: once

CDR3: CASSPNRAGPQETQYF
DNA: TGTGCCAGCTCACCGAACCGGGCGGGACCCCAAGAGACCCAGTACTTC
D: .
V: TRBV18
J: TRBJ2-5
size: .

CDR3: CASSPNFRGGEQYF
DNA: TGTGCCAGCTCACCCAATTTCAGGGGCGGTGAGCAGTACTTC
D: .
V: TRBV18
J: TRBJ2-7
size: .

CDR3: CASSFNGNTEAFF
DNA: TGTGCCAGCAGCTTTAACGGGAACACTGAAGCTTTCTTT
D: .
V: TRBV7-9
J: TRBJ1-1
size: .

CDR3: CASKGSNAYEQYF
DNA: TGTGCCAGCAAAGGGTCCAACGCCTACGAGCAGTACTTC
D: .
V: TRBV28
J: TRBJ2-7
size: .

CDR3: CAISEGYGTDTQYF
DNA: TGTGCCATCAGTGAGGGGTACGGGACAGATACGCAGTATTTT
D: .
V: TRBV10-3
J: TRBJ2-3
size: .

CDR3: CASSVVANTEAFF
DNA: TGTGCCAGCAGCGTGGTTGCGAACACTGAAGCTTTCTTT
D: .
V: TRBV7-9
J: TRBJ1-1
size: .

CDR3: CASRLGTGDYQPQHF
DNA: TGTGCCAGCAGGCTGGGGACAGGCGATTATCAGCCCCAGCATTTT
D: TRBD1
V: TRBV27
J: TRBJ1-5
size: .

CDR3: CAISDGQGSGNTIYF
DNA: TGTGCCATCAGTGACGGACAGGGCTCTGGAAACACCATATATTTT
D: TRBD1
V: TRBV10-3
J: TRBJ1-3
size: .

CDR3: CARGQYNEQFF
DNA: TGTGCCAGGGGACAGTACAATGAGCAGTTCTTC
D: TRBD1
V: TRBV10-3
J: TRBJ2-1
size: .

CDR3: CASTARQFSSTDTQYF
DNA: TGTGCCAGTACGGCCCGGCAGTTTTCTAGCACAGATACGCAGTATTTT
D: .
V: TRBV19
J: TRBJ2-3
size: .

CDR3: CASSLAPGGTQYF
DNA: TGTGCCAGCAGCTTAGCTCCTGGGGGGACCCAGTACTTC
D: .
V: TRBV7-8
J: TRBJ2-5
size: .

CDR3: CASSLEGRHNEQFF
DNA: TGTGCCAGCAGCTTAGAGGGGAGGCACAATGAGCAGTTCTTC
D: .
V: TRBV11-3
J: TRBJ2-1
size: .

CDR3: CASSIRTTQKRGGYTF
DNA: TGTGCCAGTAGTATAAGGACTACCCAAAAACGAGGTGGCTACACCTTC
D: .
V: TRBV19
J: TRBJ1-2
size: .

CDR3: CASSEAGTRRNTIYF
DNA: TGTGCCAGCAGTGAAGCGGGCACGAGAAGAAACACCATATATTTT
D: .
V: TRBV6-1
J: TRBJ1-3
size: .

CDR3: CASRPPSSYEQYF
DNA: TGTGCCAGTCGCCCTCCGAGCTCCTACGAGCAGTACTTC
D: .
V: TRBV28
J: TRBJ2-7
size: .

CDR3: CASSLAGQGGGELFF
DNA: TGCGCCAGCAGCTTGGCAGGCCAGGGCGGCGGGGAGCTGTTTTTT
D: .
V: TRBV5-1
J: TRBJ2-2
size: .

CDR3: CASSYSTGSGYTF
DNA: TGTGCCAGCAGTTACTCTACAGGGTCTGGCTACACCTTC
D: .
V: TRBV6-5
J: TRBJ1-2
size: .

CDR3: CASSVDSNQPQHF
DNA: TGTGCCAGCAGTGTCGATAGCAATCAGCCCCAGCATTTT
D: .
V: TRBV6-5
J: TRBJ1-5
size: .

CDR3: CATETNLNTEAFF
DNA: TGTGCCACGGAGACAAATTTGAACACTGAAGCTTTCTTT
D: .
V: TRBV10-3
J: TRBJ1-1
size: .

CDR3: CASSLRFLGETQYF
DNA: TGTGCCAGCAGCTTGAGGTTTCTTGGGGAGACCCAGTACTTC
D: .
V: TRBV5-4
J: TRBJ2-5
size: few

CDR3: CAWSVGGDTQYF
DNA: TGTGCCTGGAGTGTAGGGGGAGATACGCAGTATTTT
D: .
V: TRBV30
J: TRBJ2-3
size: .

CDR3: CASGMTGRQFF
DNA: TGTGCCAGCGGTATGACGGGGCGGCAGTTCTTC
D: .
V: TRBV7-2
J: TRBJ2-1
size: .

CDR3: CASSGSDTGTGEEKLFF
DNA: TGTGCCAGCAGCGGTAGTGATACCGGGACAGGAGAGGAAAAACTGTTTTTT
D: TRBD1
V: TRBV9
J: TRBJ1-4
size: .

CDR3: CASSLAPGGAGYTF
DNA: TGCGCCAGCAGCTTGGCCCCGGGAGGGGCCGGCTACACCTTC
D: .
V: TRBV5-1
J: TRBJ1-2
size: .

CDR3: CASSAMSSGISAEQFF
DNA: TGTGCCAGCAGCGCCATGTCTAGCGGGATCTCTGCTGAGCAGTTCTTC
D: TRBD2
V: TRBV7-9
J: TRBJ2-1
size: .

CDR3: CASRLAGGDGGEQYF
DNA: TGCGCCAGCAGGCTAGCGGGAGGGGATGGTGGCGAGCAGTACTTC
D: TRBD2
V: TRBV10-2
J: TRBJ2-7
size: few

CDR3: CASSYGVAGGQETQYF
DNA: TGTGCCAGCAGTTACGGGGTAGCGGGAGGCCAGGAGACCCAGTACTTC
D: TRBD2
V: TRBV6-5
J: TRBJ2-5
size: .

CDR3: CASSLGPTSDHEQYF
DNA: TGCGCCAGCAGCTTGGGTCCGACTAGCGACCACGAGCAGTACTTC
D: TRBD2
V: TRBV5-1
J: TRBJ2-7
size: once

CDR3: CASSQLAGATSYEQYF
DNA: TGCGCCAGCAGCCAACTAGCGGGAGCGACGTCCTACGAGCAGTACTTC
D: TRBD2
V: TRBV4-3
J: TRBJ2-7
size: .

CDR3: CSVKGPNEKLFF
DNA: TGCAGCGTTAAAGGGCCTAATGAAAAACTGTTTTTT
D: .
V: TRBV29-1
J: TRBJ1-4
size: .

CDR3: CASSYTTGTNYGYTF
DNA: TGTGCCAGCAGTTATACGACAGGGACTAACTATGGCTACACCTTC
D: TRBD1
V: TRBV6-5
J: TRBJ1-2
size: .

CDR3: CAWTSGSDTQYF
DNA: TGTGCCTGGACTTCAGGGAGTGATACGCAGTATTTT
D: .
V: TRBV30
J: TRBJ2-3
size: .

CDR3: CASSVGTSGNTGELFF
DNA: TGTGCCAGCAGCGTAGGGACTAGCGGAAACACCGGGGAGCTGTTTTTT
D: TRBD2
V: TRBV9
J: TRBJ2-2
size: .

CDR3: CASRSMNSGNTIYF
DNA: TGTGCCAGTAGGTCGATGAATTCTGGAAACACCATATATTTT
D: .
V: TRBV19
J: TRBJ1-3
size: .

CDR3: CSVGLVTNEQFF
DNA: TGCAGCGTTGGTCTAGTTACCAATGAGCAGTTCTTC
D: .
V: TRBV29-1
J: TRBJ2-1
size: .

CDR3: CASRQVGQVDSPLHF
DNA: TGTGCCAGCAGACAAGTCGGACAGGTGGACTCACCCCTCCACTTT
D: TRBD1
V: TRBV5-4
J: TRBJ1-6
size: .

CDR3: CASSPAGSRETQYF
DNA: TGTGCCAGCAGCCCAGCCGGGAGTAGGGAGACCCAGTACTTC
D: .
V: TRBV25-1
J: TRBJ2-5
size: .